The rows below give T cell receptor beta chains drawn from one sample of a study of cytomegalovirus exposure and HLA in healthy donors. Repertoires were generated with immunoSEQ multiplex PCR, while TCRdb's copy carries only in-frame clones and drops some. The data hold 200,000 to 250,000 clones, with 70% to 85% observed a single time. Source material: PBMCs. These receptors were obtained from a woman aged 40 to 49 in good health and CMV-seronegative. The CDR3 runs from the conserved cysteine through the conserved F or W. The D gene is left open where the match is weak. Clone size is stated in some rows and not others, as once, few, many or a class when expanded.

abundance,j_gene,d_gene,v_gene,CDR3nt,CDR3aa
-,TRBJ2-5,TRBD2,TRBV18,TGTGCCAGCTCACCAGCTAGCGGGCAAGAGACCCAGTACTTC,CASSPASGQETQYF
-,TRBJ1-2,-,TRBV5-5,TGTGCCAGCAGCTACAACCGACAGGAACGCGGCTACACCTTC,CASSYNRQERGYTF
-,TRBJ2-2,-,TRBV12-1,TGTGCCAGCAATCGGACAGGGGGCGCGACCGGGGAGCTGTTTTTT,CASNRTGGATGELFF
once,TRBJ2-5,-,TRBV2,TGTTGCCAGCATTCAGGGGATAACCAAGAGACCCAGTACTTC,CCQHSGDNQETQYF
-,TRBJ2-2,TRBD1,TRBV19,TGTGCCAGTACGGACAGGGGCAGGACCGGGGAGCTGTTTTTT,CASTDRGRTGELFF
-,TRBJ1-2,-,TRBV9,TGTGCCAGCAGCGGACAGGATTATGGCTACACCTTC,CASSGQDYGYTF
-,TRBJ1-2,-,TRBV7-8,TGTGCCAGCAGCGAAAACAGCCGGAATGGCTACACCTTC,CASSENSRNGYTF
many,TRBJ1-6,TRBD1,TRBV28,TGTGCCAGTTGGACAGGGAGCTCCTATAATTCACCCCTCCACTTT,CASWTGSSYNSPLHF
-,TRBJ1-6,TRBD1,TRBV11-3,TGTGCCAGCAGCCCCGGGCCGGACAGGGGGACGGATTCACCCCTCCACTTT,CASSPGPDRGTDSPLHF
-,TRBJ1-2,TRBD1,TRBV7-2,TGTGCCAGCAGCTTGGGGACAGGGGGCGCGTCTGGCTACACCTTC,CASSLGTGGASGYTF
-,TRBJ1-4,-,TRBV5-8,TGTGCCAGCAGTTACATCTCCACAGCTAAACTGTTTTTT,CASSYISTAKLFF
-,TRBJ1-5,-,TRBV6-1,TGTGCCAGCATAGGTGCCATTCGGGGCAATCAGCCCCAGCATTTT,CASIGAIRGNQPQHF
-,TRBJ2-1,TRBD2,TRBV2,TGTGCCACCGAGTACGGGGGGGTAGGTGAGCAGTTCTTC,CATEYGGVGEQFF
-,TRBJ1-6,TRBD1,TRBV10-3,TGTGCCATCAGTGAGGGTCTGGGACAGGCGGCCTCACCCCTCCACTTT,CAISEGLGQAASPLHF
-,TRBJ2-3,-,TRBV6-1,TGTGCCAGCAGTGACTCCCCCGCGGGAGATACGCAGTATTTT,CASSDSPAGDTQYF
-,TRBJ2-2,-,TRBV7-3,TGTGCCAGCAGCTTAACATTTTTCGGGAACACCGGGGAGCTGTTTTTT,CASSLTFFGNTGELFF
few,TRBJ1-1,-,TRBV4-2,TGTGCCAGCAGCCAAGGGCAGGCAGCTTTCTTT,CASSQGQAAFF
-,TRBJ1-4,-,TRBV5-1,TGCGCCAGCAGCTTTACAGCCCCTAATGAAAAACTGTTTTTT,CASSFTAPNEKLFF
-,TRBJ1-5,TRBD1,TRBV19,TGTGCCAGTAGTACACTAGGAGACAGGGTACAGCCCCAGCATTTT,CASSTLGDRVQPQHF
-,TRBJ2-7,-,TRBV10-3,TGTGCCATCAGTGACTCTCAGGGCAGGGCTCACACCTACGAGCAGTACTTC,CAISDSQGRAHTYEQYF
-,TRBJ2-2,TRBD2,TRBV27,TGTGCCAGCAGTAATCTAGCGGGGGTCTTGAACACCGGGGAGCTGTTTTTT,CASSNLAGVLNTGELFF
-,TRBJ1-1,-,TRBV7-9,TGTGCCAGCCTTGAGGTTGACTTGAACACTGAAGCTTTCTTT,CASLEVDLNTEAFF
-,TRBJ2-7,TRBD1,TRBV29-1,TGCAGCGTTACCAGGGGGACAGGGGGCTACGAGCAGTACTTC,CSVTRGTGGYEQYF
-,TRBJ1-4,TRBD1,TRBV19,TGTGCCAGTAGTCGGACAGGGATGGGAGAAAAACTGTTTTTT,CASSRTGMGEKLFF
once,TRBJ2-7,-,TRBV19,TGTGCCAGTAGCAGAGCCGCGGGGATGCACGAGCAGTACTTC,CASSRAAGMHEQYF
-,TRBJ2-7,TRBD1,TRBV6-5,TGTGCCAGCAGTCGGACAGGGAACGAGCAGTACTTC,CASSRTGNEQYF
-,TRBJ2-3,-,TRBV9,TGTGCCAGCAGCGTGGCCCCGGGAAACACAGATACGCAGTATTTT,CASSVAPGNTDTQYF
-,TRBJ2-7,-,TRBV7-2,TGTGCCAGCAGCTTAGCTCGGGACACCGGCTACGAGCAGTACTTC,CASSLARDTGYEQYF
-,TRBJ1-1,-,TRBV29-1,TGCAGCGTTGAGGGGGACATGAACACTGAAGCTTTCTTT,CSVEGDMNTEAFF
-,TRBJ2-5,TRBD2,TRBV10-3,TGTGCCATCTCGAGCGGGGCGATTCAAGAGACCCAGTACTTC,CAISSGAIQETQYF
-,TRBJ1-5,-,TRBV5-1,TGCGCCAGCAGCGAACTCGGGGGGAATCAGCCCCAGCATTTT,CASSELGGNQPQHF
-,TRBJ2-2,TRBD2,TRBV5-1,TGCGCCAGCAGCTGGGGACTAGCGGAGACGAACACCGGGGAGCTGTTTTTT,CASSWGLAETNTGELFF
-,TRBJ2-5,-,TRBV11-1,TGTGCCAGCAGCTTAGAACAGCCCCAAGAGACCCAGTACTTC,CASSLEQPQETQYF
-,TRBJ1-1,-,TRBV18,TGTGCCAGCTCACCGATGGAGGGTCCTGAAGCTTTCTTT,CASSPMEGPEAFF